This T cell receptor (beta chain) was identified in a study of blood T cell repertoires in COVID-19. Across the whole study: The United States, Italy and Spain were the sources of the acute and convalescent COVID-19 samples. T cells, B-cell-depleted T cells, or PBMCs provided the cDNA or gDNA that served as material.

Per germline, CDR1 SGHRS and CDR2 YFSETQ. CDR3 length: 14 residues. With V trimmed by 4 bases and J by 6 bases, 8 bases remained unmatched. In the original analysis: Amplification from reference gene primers served as the basis for estimated nucleated cell counts. Using immunoSEQ multiplex PCR, the repertoire was profiled, and TCRdb retains in-frame clones only, with some absent. V and J calls and clone size are those listed in that table; D and trimming were worked out from the DNA. The table shows under 450,000 clones, with approximately 86% occurring only once. The Seattle patients joined while their infection was active and were tracked longitudinally afterward.

This TCR was recovered from a woman aged 60-70 years with COVID-19, enrolled during active disease. This chain uses TRBV5-1 with TRBJ2-5, with 8 positions matching TRBD1. The sample was peripheral blood. As DNA, the CDR3 is TGCGCCAGCAGCCTGCCAGGGGGCGCGAAGACCCAGTACTTC. Residues: CASSLPGGAKTQYF.